This is a list of T cell receptor beta chains from one sample in a study of blood T cell repertoires in COVID-19. Produced via immunoSEQ multiplex PCR; TCRdb's table is partial and in-frame only. This table has about 430,000 clones, roughly 84% appearing once. The source material was PBMCs or T cells enriched from blood (not recorded which). The receptors originated from a woman aged 18-35 years who had been exposed to COVID-19. Both conserved end residues are part of each CDR3. D genes are given only for firm matches. The listing skips clone size in some rows; elsewhere it reads once, few, many or a size class.

cdr3_nt | cdr3_aa | j_call | v_call | clone_size | d_call
TGTGCCAGCAGCGTAGGGGGGGGCCGAGAGACCCAGTACTTC | CASSVGGGRETQYF | TRBJ2-5 | TRBV9 | . | .
TGCGCGGGACAGGATTACAATGAGCAGTTCTTC | CAGQDYNEQFF | TRBJ2-1 | TRBV20-1 | . | TRBD1
TGTGCCAGCAGTGAACAGGGTAGACAGCCCCAGCATTTT | CASSEQGRQPQHF | TRBJ1-5 | TRBV6-1 | . | .
TGTGCCAGCAGTTTCGGACAGGGGGGGATAGGCCACGGCTACACCTTC | CASSFGQGGIGHGYTF | TRBJ1-2 | TRBV28 | once | TRBD1
TGTGCCAGCAGCCGTGGGACTACCCCTGAGCAGTTCTTC | CASSRGTTPEQFF | TRBJ2-1 | TRBV5-5 | . | TRBD2
TGTGCCAGCAGCGTTGGGACAGGGGGCGCCTATGGCTACACCTTC | CASSVGTGGAYGYTF | TRBJ1-2 | TRBV9 | . | TRBD1
TGTGCCAGCAGTTACTCGACAGGAGTTATGAACACTGAAGCTTTCTTT | CASSYSTGVMNTEAFF | TRBJ1-1 | TRBV6-5 | . | .
TGTGCCAGTAGGCCGGAGGGGAATCAGCCCCAGCATTTT | CASRPEGNQPQHF | TRBJ1-5 | TRBV19 | . | .
TGCGCCAGCAGCCAAGATAGTGTTAGTAGGCGGGAGGGACTGGGATTT | CASSQDSVSRREGLGF | TRBJ2-3 | TRBV4-1 | . | TRBD2
TGTGCCAGCAGCCAAGGGACAGGGGCAGAGACCCAGTACTTC | CASSQGTGAETQYF | TRBJ2-5 | TRBV14 | . | TRBD1
TGTGCCAGCAGCGTCCTTAACTACGAGCAGTACTTC | CASSVLNYEQYF | TRBJ2-7 | TRBV11-2 | . | .
TGTGCCAGCAGTCCTACATGGACTAGTAGGACCGGGGAGCTGTTTTTT | CASSPTWTSRTGELFF | TRBJ2-2 | TRBV28 | . | TRBD2
TGTGCCAGCTCGTTACAGACAACTAATGAAAAACTGTTTTTT | CASSLQTTNEKLFF | TRBJ1-4 | TRBV18 | . | .
TGCGCCAGCAGCCATGAGGGTAGCGGGGGCGGCTACACCTTC | CASSHEGSGGGYTF | TRBJ1-2 | TRBV4-1 | . | .
TGTGCCAGCAGTGAGAGTCAGGGTACAGATACGCAGTATTTT | CASSESQGTDTQYF | TRBJ2-3 | TRBV2 | . | .
TGTGCCAGTAGTCCCGTCTCACAGGGTTCTGGAAACACCATATATTTT | CASSPVSQGSGNTIYF | TRBJ1-3 | TRBV19 | . | .
TGTGCCAGCTCCCGGGACAGCTCCTATAATTCACCCCTCCACTTT | CASSRDSSYNSPLHF | TRBJ1-6 | TRBV18 | . | TRBD1
TGTGCCAGCAGCCAAGTCCTTCGGGGACAGGGGGCCCATAGTGGCTACACCTTC | CASSQVLRGQGAHSGYTF | TRBJ1-2 | TRBV3-1/TRBV3-2 | . | TRBD1
TGTGCCAGTGGGACTAGCGCTGGGGCCAACGTCCTGACTTTC | CASGTSAGANVLTF | TRBJ2-6 | TRBV6-5 | . | TRBD2
TGCGCCAGCAGCTTTGCGGGGCTTAAGGGGGATACGCAGTATTTT | CASSFAGLKGDTQYF | TRBJ2-3 | TRBV5-1 | . | .
TGTGCCAGCAGTGAACGAGAGACAGGGGACTATGGCTACACCTTC | CASSERETGDYGYTF | TRBJ1-2 | TRBV2 | . | TRBD1
TGTGCCTGGAGTGTACTAAGGGGGCGCGATGGCTACACCTTC | CAWSVLRGRDGYTF | TRBJ1-2 | TRBV30 | . | TRBD1
TGTGCCAGCAGACGAGGGACTGAAGCTTTCTTT | CASRRGTEAFF | TRBJ1-1 | TRBV6-4 | . | .
TGTGCCAGCAGTCCCTATACAGATACGCAGTATTTT | CASSPYTDTQYF | TRBJ2-3 | TRBV2 | . | .
TGTGCCAGCAGCTTACTAGCTGTAGATACGCAGTATTTT | CASSLLAVDTQYF | TRBJ2-3 | TRBV7-2 | . | .
TGTGCCAGCAGCGTAGGCCAGGACTCCTCCTACGAGCAGTACTTC | CASSVGQDSSYEQYF | TRBJ2-7 | TRBV9 | . | .
TGTGCCAGCAGCTTCATATCGGTGACTAGCGGGATTCCTGAGCAGTTCTTC | CASSFISVTSGIPEQFF | TRBJ2-1 | TRBV5-4 | . | TRBD2
TGTGCCAGCAGCTTTGGGCTAGCGGGAGGGGACAATGAGCAGTTCTTC | CASSFGLAGGDNEQFF | TRBJ2-1 | TRBV7-2 | . | TRBD2
TGTGCCAGCAGCTTGAGTCAATCGTTTTCCCGCCTCCACTTT | CASSLSQSFSRLHF | TRBJ1-6 | TRBV7-6 | . | .
TGTGCCAGCAGCCGCACCGGGACGGAGGGCTACGAGCAGTACTTC | CASSRTGTEGYEQYF | TRBJ2-7 | TRBV6-5 | . | .
TGTGCCAGCAGTCCCCTTGGGGGGGGGCACACTGAAGCTTTCTTT | CASSPLGGGHTEAFF | TRBJ1-1 | TRBV28 | . | .
TGTGCCAGCAGCCAACTGGACAGGGGAAGCTATGGCTACACCTTC | CASSQLDRGSYGYTF | TRBJ1-2 | TRBV14 | . | TRBD1
TGCGCCAGCAGTGTTCAATTGGCAGGGGGCTATAGCAATCAGCCCCAGCATTTT | CASSVQLAGGYSNQPQHF | TRBJ1-5 | TRBV10-1 | . | TRBD1
TGTGCCAGCAGCTCGCCCCGGACAGGGATCAACACCGGGGAGCTGTTTTTT | CASSSPRTGINTGELFF | TRBJ2-2 | TRBV7-8 | . | TRBD1
TGTGCCAGCAGTACTACAGGGAGGGGAGCTTTCTTT | CASSTTGRGAFF | TRBJ1-1 | TRBV28 | . | .
TGCGCCAGCAGCCCGACAGGGGCGGGGTCACCCCTCCACTTT | CASSPTGAGSPLHF | TRBJ1-6 | TRBV4-3 | . | TRBD1
TGTGCCAGCAACTTGGCAGGTCCTGGAAACACCATATATTTT | CASNLAGPGNTIYF | TRBJ1-3 | TRBV2 | . | .
TGTGCCAGGGGGACAGGGGGATCTGGAAACACCATATATTTT | CARGTGGSGNTIYF | TRBJ1-3 | TRBV2 | . | TRBD1
TGTGCCAGTTCGCCAGGGACAAAGGGAAGCAATCAGCCCCAGCATTTT | CASSPGTKGSNQPQHF | TRBJ1-5 | TRBV27 | . | .
TGCGCCAGCAGCTTGGCCGTTGGCCAGGTTCTGAATACGCAGTATTTT | CASSLAVGQVLNTQYF | TRBJ2-3 | TRBV5-1 | few | .
TGTGCCATCAGTGTAAGGGGGCAGGAGACCCAGTACTTC | CAISVRGQETQYF | TRBJ2-5 | TRBV10-3 | . | TRBD1
TGTGCCAGCAGCTCCTCCGGGGGGGGAGCCTACGAGCAGTACTTC | CASSSSGGGAYEQYF | TRBJ2-7 | TRBV6-2/TRBV6-3 | . | TRBD2
TGTGCCACCAGCAGAGACCCCGACAATGAGCAGTTCTTC | CATSRDPDNEQFF | TRBJ2-1 | TRBV15 | . | .
TGTGCCAGCAGTGACAGGGGGTTCACTAATGAAAAACTGTTTTTT | CASSDRGFTNEKLFF | TRBJ1-4 | TRBV6-1 | . | TRBD1
TGCGCCAGCAGCCCGCTGGGGGCGGGCGCGGATACGCAGTATTTT | CASSPLGAGADTQYF | TRBJ2-3 | TRBV5-1 | . | .
TGTGCCAGCAGCCAAGACCGTTGGCAGAATGGCTACACCTTC | CASSQDRWQNGYTF | TRBJ1-2 | TRBV3-1/TRBV3-2 | . | .
TGTGCCAGCAGTGACAGGGGCTGGGAGCCCCAGCATTTT | CASSDRGWEPQHF | TRBJ1-5 | TRBV25-1 | few | .
TGTGCCAGCAGCTTCATAAGTAGCTCCTACAATGAGCAGTTCTTC | CASSFISSSYNEQFF | TRBJ2-1 | TRBV5-5 | once | .
TGTGCCAGCAGTTATTTGGACAGGGATCAGCCCCAGCATTTT | CASSYLDRDQPQHF | TRBJ1-5 | TRBV6-2/TRBV6-3 | once | TRBD1
TGTGCCAGCAGTTATAGCACTGCTGCCTACGAGCAGTACTTC | CASSYSTAAYEQYF | TRBJ2-7 | TRBV6-6 | . | .
TGCGCCAGCAGCCAAGAGGGCTTCGGGGCCAACGTCCTGACTTTC | CASSQEGFGANVLTF | TRBJ2-6 | TRBV4-3 | . | .
TGTGCCAGCAGCTTGGACAGGGGATTCTATGGCTACACCTTC | CASSLDRGFYGYTF | TRBJ1-2 | TRBV5-8 | . | TRBD1
TGTGCCAGCAGTACCACAAGTTTCGCCAACTATGGCTACACCTTC | CASSTTSFANYGYTF | TRBJ1-2 | TRBV28 | . | .
TGTGCCAGCAGCACTGATCGGGGGGAGACCCAGTACTTC | CASSTDRGETQYF | TRBJ2-5 | TRBV5-4 | . | .
TGTGCCAGCAGCTTAGGGAGGCACTACGAGCAGTACTTC | CASSLGRHYEQYF | TRBJ2-7 | TRBV7-9 | . | .
TGTGCCAGCAGTTTACCGCCCCCCGGGGTACAGTTCTTC | CASSLPPPGVQFF | TRBJ2-1 | TRBV27 | . | .
TGTGCCAGCAGCTTAGGGGGACAGGCCTCCTACGAGCAGTACTTC | CASSLGGQASYEQYF | TRBJ2-7 | TRBV7-6 | . | TRBD1
TGTGCCAGCAGCTCCGTACTGACAGGGGAAAAACTGTTTTTT | CASSSVLTGEKLFF | TRBJ1-4 | TRBV7-2 | once | TRBD1
TGTGCCAGCAGTTTAACTGGTATGACAGATACGCAGTATTTT | CASSLTGMTDTQYF | TRBJ2-3 | TRBV27 | . | .
TGTGCCAGCAGTTTATATTCTAGCGGGCCCTACGAGCAGTACTTC | CASSLYSSGPYEQYF | TRBJ2-7 | TRBV27 | . | TRBD2